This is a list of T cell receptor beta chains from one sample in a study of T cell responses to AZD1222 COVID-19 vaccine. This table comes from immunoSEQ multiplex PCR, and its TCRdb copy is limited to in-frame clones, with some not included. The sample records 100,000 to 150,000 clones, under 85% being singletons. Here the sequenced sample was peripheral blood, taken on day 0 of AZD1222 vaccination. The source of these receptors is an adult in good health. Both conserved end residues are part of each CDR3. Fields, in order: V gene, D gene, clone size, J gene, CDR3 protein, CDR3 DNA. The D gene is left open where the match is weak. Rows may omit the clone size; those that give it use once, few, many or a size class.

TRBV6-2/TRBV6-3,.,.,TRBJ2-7,CASSYPTTVRSF,TGTGCCAGCAGTTACCCTACGACAGTCCGAAGCTTC
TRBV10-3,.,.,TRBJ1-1,CAITVFERGTEAFF,TGTGCCATCACGGTTTTCGAACGTGGCACTGAAGCTTTCTTT
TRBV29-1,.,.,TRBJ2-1,CSVEVAGAFNEQFF,TGCAGCGTTGAAGTGGCGGGGGCGTTCAATGAGCAGTTCTTC
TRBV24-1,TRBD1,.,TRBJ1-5,CATSDTGTGSQPQHF,TGTGCCACCAGTGATACCGGGACAGGGAGTCAGCCCCAGCATTTT
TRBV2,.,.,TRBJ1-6,CASSGMQSPPLHF,TGTGCCAGCAGTGGGATGCAGTCACCACCCCTCCACTTT
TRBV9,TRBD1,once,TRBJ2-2,CASSVGGVQGWYTGELFF,TGTGCCAGCAGCGTAGGTGGAGTACAGGGGTGGTACACCGGGGAGCTGTTTTTT
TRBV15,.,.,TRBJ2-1,CATSRGLATVEQFF,TGTGCCACCAGCAGAGGGCTAGCGACGGTTGAGCAGTTCTTC
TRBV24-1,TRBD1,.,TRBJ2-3,CATSDRSGQGTDTQYF,TGTGCCACCAGTGATCGATCCGGACAGGGCACAGATACGCAGTATTTT
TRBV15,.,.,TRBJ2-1,CATRIRGGDEQFF,TGTGCCACCCGGATAAGAGGTGGGGACGAGCAGTTCTTC
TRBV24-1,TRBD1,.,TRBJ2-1,CATSGMRQGKGNEQFF,TGTGCCACCAGTGGTATGCGACAGGGAAAGGGCAATGAGCAGTTCTTC
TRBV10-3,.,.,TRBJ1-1,CAISDGWGVRMNTEAFF,TGTGCCATCAGTGACGGCTGGGGCGTGAGGATGAACACTGAAGCTTTCTTT
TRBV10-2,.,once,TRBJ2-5,CASSQSQRQETQYF,TGCGCCAGCAGTCAAAGCCAGCGGCAAGAGACCCAGTACTTC
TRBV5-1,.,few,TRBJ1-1,CASRQGNTEAFF,TGCGCCAGCAGACAGGGAAACACTGAAGCTTTCTTT
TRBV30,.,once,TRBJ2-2,CAWTVGSEAGELFF,TGTGCCTGGACGGTGGGCAGTGAGGCCGGGGAGCTGTTTTTT
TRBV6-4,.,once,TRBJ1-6,CASSDSAQGTPLHF,TGTGCCAGCAGTGACTCGGCCCAGGGGACACCCCTCCACTTT
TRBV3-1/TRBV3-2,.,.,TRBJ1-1,CASSQDTEAFF,TGTGCCAGCAGCCAAGATACTGAAGCTTTCTTT
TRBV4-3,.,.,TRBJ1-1,CASSQDEGQGGTEAFF,TGCGCCAGCAGCCAAGATGAAGGGCAGGGAGGCACTGAAGCTTTCTTT
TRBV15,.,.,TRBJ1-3,CATSLSRLFSGNTIYF,TGTGCCACCAGCCTTTCCCGACTGTTCTCTGGAAACACCATATATTTT
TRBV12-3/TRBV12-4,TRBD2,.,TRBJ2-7,CASSAGGPYEQYF,TGTGCCAGCAGTGCGGGGGGGCCCTACGAGCAGTACTTC
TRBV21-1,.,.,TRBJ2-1,CASTPAGERPYNEQFF,TGTGCCAGCACCCCCGCGGGGGAACGGCCCTACAATGAGCAGTTCTTC
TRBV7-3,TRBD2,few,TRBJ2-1,CASSASSGGAYEQFF,TGTGCCAGCAGCGCCTCTAGCGGGGGGGCATACGAGCAGTTCTTC
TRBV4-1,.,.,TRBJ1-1,CASSHRVTPNTEAFF,TGCGCCAGCAGCCATCGCGTGACACCGAACACTGAAGCTTTCTTT
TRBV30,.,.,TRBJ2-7,CAWSGGWGNEQYF,TGTGCCTGGAGTGGAGGGTGGGGCAACGAGCAGTACTTC
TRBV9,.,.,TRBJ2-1,CASSVAREKTNEQFF,TGTGCCAGCAGCGTAGCCAGGGAAAAAACAAATGAGCAGTTCTTC
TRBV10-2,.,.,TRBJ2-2,CASSRDSSPASFTGELFF,TGCGCCAGCAGCAGGGACTCGTCGCCCGCTTCGTTCACCGGGGAGCTGTTTTTT
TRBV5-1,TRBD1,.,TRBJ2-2,CASSFGQGATGELFF,TGCGCCAGCAGTTTCGGACAGGGGGCGACCGGGGAGCTGTTTTTT